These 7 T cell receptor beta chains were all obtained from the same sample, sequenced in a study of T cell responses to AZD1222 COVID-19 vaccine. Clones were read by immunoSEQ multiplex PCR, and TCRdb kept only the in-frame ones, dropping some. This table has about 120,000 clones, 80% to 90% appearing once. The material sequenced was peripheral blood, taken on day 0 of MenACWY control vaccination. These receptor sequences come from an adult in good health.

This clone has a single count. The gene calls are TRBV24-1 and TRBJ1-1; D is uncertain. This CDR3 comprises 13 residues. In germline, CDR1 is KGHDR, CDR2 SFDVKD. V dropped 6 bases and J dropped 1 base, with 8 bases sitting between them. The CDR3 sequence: CATSKGGNTEAFF. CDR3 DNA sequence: TGTGCCACCAGTAAGGGCGGGAACACTGAAGCTTTCTTT.

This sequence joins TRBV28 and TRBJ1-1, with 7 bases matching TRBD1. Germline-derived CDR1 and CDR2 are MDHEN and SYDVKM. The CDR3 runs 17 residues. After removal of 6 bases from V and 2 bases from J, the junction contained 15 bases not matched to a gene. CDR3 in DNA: TGTGCCAGCAGGGGAACCGGGACAGACAGCCTAAACACTGAAGCTTTCTTT. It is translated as CASRGTGTDSLNTEAFF. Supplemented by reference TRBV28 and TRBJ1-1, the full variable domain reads DVKVTQSSRYLVKRTGEKVFLECVQDMDHENMFWYRQDPGLGLRLIYFSYDVKMKEKGDIPEGYSVSREKKERFSLILESASTNQTSMYLCASRGTGTDSLNTEAFFGQGTRLTVV.

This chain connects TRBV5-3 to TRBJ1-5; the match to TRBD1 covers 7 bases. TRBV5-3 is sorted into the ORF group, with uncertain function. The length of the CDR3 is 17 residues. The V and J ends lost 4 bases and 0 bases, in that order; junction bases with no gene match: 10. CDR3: CARSRGHGTDSNQPQHF. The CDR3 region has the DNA TGTGCCAGAAGCAGGGGGCACGGGACGGATAGCAATCAGCCCCAGCATTTT.

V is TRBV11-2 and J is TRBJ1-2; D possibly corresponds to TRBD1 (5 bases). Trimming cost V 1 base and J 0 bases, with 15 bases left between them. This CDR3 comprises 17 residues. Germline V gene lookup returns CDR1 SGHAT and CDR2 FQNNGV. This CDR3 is CASSLVRGEVSNYGYTF. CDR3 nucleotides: TGTGCCAGCAGCTTAGTTAGGGGCGAGGTCTCTAACTATGGCTACACCTTC.

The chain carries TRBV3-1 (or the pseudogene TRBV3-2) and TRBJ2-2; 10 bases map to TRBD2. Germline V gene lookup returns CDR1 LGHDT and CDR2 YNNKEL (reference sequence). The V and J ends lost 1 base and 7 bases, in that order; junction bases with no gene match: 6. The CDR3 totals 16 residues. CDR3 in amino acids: CASSQGLAGARGELFF. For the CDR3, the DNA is TGTGCCAGCAGCCAAGGGCTAGCGGGGGCGCGCGGGGAGCTGTTTTTT.

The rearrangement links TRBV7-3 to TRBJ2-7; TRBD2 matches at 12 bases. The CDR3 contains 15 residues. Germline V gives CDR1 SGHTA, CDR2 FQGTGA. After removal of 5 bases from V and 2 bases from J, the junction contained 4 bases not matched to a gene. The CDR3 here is CASSVGLAGTYEQYF. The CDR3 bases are TGTGCCAGCAGCGTCGGACTAGCGGGGACCTACGAGCAGTACTTC. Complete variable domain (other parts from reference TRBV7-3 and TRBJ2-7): GAGVSQTPSNKVTEKGKYVELRCDPISGHTALYWYRQSLGQGPEFLIYFQGTGAADDSGLPNDRFFAVRPEGSVSTLKIQRTERGDSAVYLCASSVGLAGTYEQYFGPGTRLTVT.

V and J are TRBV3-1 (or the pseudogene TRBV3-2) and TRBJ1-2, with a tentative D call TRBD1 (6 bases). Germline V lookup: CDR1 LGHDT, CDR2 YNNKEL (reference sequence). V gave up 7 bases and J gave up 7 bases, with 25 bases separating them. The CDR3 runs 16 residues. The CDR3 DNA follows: TGTGCCAGCACCTCTGTAGGGGGGGCGAAGACCGGTGGCTACACCTTC. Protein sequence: CASTSVGGAKTGGYTF.